This T cell receptor (beta chain) comes out of a study of T cell clusters in autoimmune cytopenias (dated by TCRdb to the late 2010s). Study-wide context: Among healthy donor controls, the mean age was approximately 52 years, the median age was approximately 59 years, and about 50% of the roughly 40 were female. The goal of the study was to determine whether autoimmune cytopenia patients have a disease-specific immune repertoire signature that could serve as a blood-based biomarker. In autoimmune cytopenia patients, peripheral blood TRB and IGH repertoires were sequenced during active disease and over treatment follow-up, together with healthy, CLL and autoimmune hepatitis controls. For primary cytopenia, roughly 23 age-matched healthy donors were used as controls, and for secondary cytopenia, approximately 13 age-matched CLL patients were used as controls. Autoimmune hepatitis repertoires were compared with those of about 25 age- and sex-matched healthy donors. The median TRB sequencing depth was 51,575 reads per sample, and the median number of distinct TRB clonotypes was roughly 2,000 per sample. Beyond this particular receptor, the publication reports: In the comparison of secondary cytopenia with CLL, the cluster-lack signature was not observed, apparently because the dominant lymphoma-associated repertoire masked the signature. GLIPH results suggested that primary autoimmune cytopenia patients were missing physiological T cell clusters, with 51 clusters found only in healthy donors compared with 17 found only in patients. Compared with active autoimmune hepatitis patients, healthy donors had almost three times as many exclusive TRB clusters, a finding consistent with an autoimmunity-wide signature. The T cell clusters were only ever defined in silico, so experimental validation of their functional role was still needed. TRB repertoire shifts, with less even repertoires in secondary cytopenia and CLL, mostly reflected lymphoma bias rather than autoimmunity.

On this clonotype itself: The antigen it recognizes is unknown.

To amplify TRB rearrangements, a touch-down multiplex PCR protocol was run with the TRB-A and TRB-B primer pools combined in a single tube. Two consecutive PCR reactions with Phusion HS II polymerase added Illumina adapters and sample indices to the amplicons. After gel purification with the NucleoSpin Gel and PCR Clean-up kit, the amplicons were quantified by Qubit and checked for quality on an Agilent 2100 Bioanalyzer. Sequencing of the libraries was done on an Illumina MiSeq with paired-end, single-indexed, 600-cycle runs. The study's own analysis went as follows. MiXCR version 2.1.12 with the default MiXCR reference library was used to align and assemble TRB reads. A clone was defined by each unique CDR3 nucleotide sequence, and analysis was restricted to productive sequences with at least two reads. Repertoire diversity was assessed with alpha-parameterized diversity profiles (alpha 0 to 5), including the Shannon (alpha 1) and Simpson (alpha 2) indices, which were computed with an R script. Combinatorial TRB VJ usage was computed with the tcR package and compared between cohorts by principal component analysis with ade4. TCRbeta CDR3s were clustered with GLIPH on cohort pairs matched by age and read depth, and cluster frequencies were compared by Wilcoxon test. With the reads reprocessed by TCRdb, a single entry stands for each CDR3 protein sequence and no DNA is reported. TCRdb's processing, not the authors' own work, is the source of the V and J calls. This specimen's table enumerates approximately 11,000 distinct CDR3 sequences. In total, the top ten clones hold roughly 21% of the sample.

According to the germline V gene, CDR1 reads MDHEN and CDR2 reads SYDVKM. Measured from the cysteine to the phenylalanine, the CDR3 is 15 residues long. The DNA sequence is not available. TRB amplification used around 250 ng of peripheral blood genomic DNA, around 40,000 genome equivalents, per sample. These data are also associated with another study on T cell repertoires in aging, cancer and after chemotherapy. The second study also describes: The donors fell into six age groups ranging from 30 or younger to 70 or older, and each group had at least three individuals. Control TCR repertoires from healthy donors were recorded over several months to years, and clear clonal overlap was observed across re-sampling. The full dataset contained several million TCR reads. Untreated patients with hematological or solid cancers showed significantly lower blood TCR diversity and higher clonality than age-matched healthy donors. In healthy donors, the decline in TCR diversity with age was mainly explained by loss of richness, whereas in cancer patients loss of evenness was also found to contribute. In both cancer cohorts, median generation probability rose over the chemotherapy interval, which suggests that the repertoire was reconstituted through rebound thymic output. According to the authors, the repertoire data do not allow conclusions to be drawn about immunological memory after chemotherapy. The study profiled peripheral blood TCR beta repertoires from healthy donors and cancer patients to examine immunoaging and T cell reconstitution after chemotherapy. Alongside around 97 healthy donors serving as a reference group, the cohort included approximately 220 cancer patients, of whom roughly 90 had hematological cancers and fewer than 130 had solid cancers. MiXCR versions 2.12 and 3.0.5 were used to process TRB sequences. Repertoire metrics included Shannon diversity, evenness, clonality (one minus evenness), and alpha-parameterized diversity profiles from alpha 0 to 5. The IGoR algorithm was used to calculate generation probabilities of clones in the paired pre- and post-chemotherapy samples.

Sequencing was performed on peripheral blood. The clonotype was recovered from a human donor in good health. The chain joins TRBV28 to TRBJ2-1; the TCRdb D gene call, TRBD1, has no DNA to confirm it. CDR3 sequence: CASSFAGTVKGEQFF.